This T cell receptor beta chain was identified during a study of human T cells and chemical hapten exposure. General study results and limits: Sensitizing with DPC caused no change in TCRs above 1 in 1000 frequency.

The time point: pre-sensitization, week 0. Treatment noted: therapeutic diphenylcyclopropenone sensitization with weekly scalp DPC. Of note for this clonotype: The antigen is unknown.

V lost 4 bases and J lost 4; bases outside the gene matches: 8. The CDR3 sequence is 16 residues long. Germline-derived CDR1 and CDR2 are SGHRS and YFSETQ. TCRdb fed the RACE reads into MiXCR, producing one record per CDR3 protein. The table has 30,000 to 40,000 distinct CDR3 sequences, approximately 7.6% seen once. This TCR was recovered from a woman in her 50s with alopecia areata. Some clones in this sample may be carry-over from other donors' samples. Sequenced material: whole blood, taken in connection with sensitization to the hapten diphenylcyclopropenone (DPC). The chain has TRBV5-1 and TRBJ2-3, with 11 bases lining up with TRBD1. CDR3 protein: CASSPERTGGADTQYF. The CDR3 coding sequence is TGCGCCAGCAGCCCGGAACGGACAGGGGGCGCAGATACGCAGTATTTT.